Listed here are 17 T cell receptor beta chains from one sample, sequenced in a study of cytomegalovirus exposure and HLA in healthy donors. Both 60 Vbeta primers and 13 Jbeta primers went into the PCR. Data came from immunoSEQ multiplex PCR; TCRdb stores just in-frame clones and leaves some out. This table holds fewer than 85,000 clones, about two thirds found once. The sample taken for sequencing was PBMCs. These receptors all come from a woman in her thirties or forties in good health and CMV-seropositive.

V usage is TRBV9 and J usage is TRBJ1-1; 7 positions agree with TRBD1. CDR3 length: 13 residues. Trimming cost V 3 bases and J 1 base; bases outside gene matches: 0. Germline V gene sequence: CDR1 SGDLS, CDR2 YYNGEE. CDR3 protein: CASSEGANTEAFF. The DNA of the CDR3 is TGTGCCAGCAGCGAGGGGGCGAACACTGAAGCTTTCTTT.

The genes are TRBV4-2 and TRBJ2-5; D possibly corresponds to TRBD2 (5 bases). V lost 2 bases and J lost 5, with 12 bases in between. Germline CDR1 reads LGHNA; CDR2 reads YNFKEQ. CDR3 length equals 14 residues. DNA for the CDR3: TGTGCCAGCAGCCAACCCGGTAGAGGGGAGACCCAGTACTTC. Encoded protein: CASSQPGRGETQYF.

V gene TRBV2 combines with J gene TRBJ2-7, with 9 bases lining up with TRBD1. The CDR3 runs 13 residues. Germline V gene data show CDR1 as SNHLY and CDR2 as FYNNEI. V lost 6 bases and J lost 5; bases outside the gene matches: 5. The CDR3 loop reads CASRGDRVNEQYF. The CDR3 DNA is TGTGCCAGCAGAGGGGACAGGGTTAACGAGCAGTACTTC.

The sample holds a few counts of this clone. The chain joins TRBV6-1 to TRBJ1-4; D is ambiguous. V was pared by 2 bases and J by 3 bases, with 10 bases between. This CDR3 spans 15 amino acids. Germline V gives CDR1 MNHNS, CDR2 SASEGT. CDR3 nucleotide sequence: TGTGCCAGCAGTGAAAACCCAGGTTCTAATGAAAAACTGTTTTTT. Translated, it gives CASSENPGSNEKLFF.

The chain joins TRBV28 to TRBJ2-1; D might be TRBD1 (6 bases). Germline V CDR1 and CDR2: MDHEN, SYDVKM. The length of the CDR3 is 17 residues. Trimming stripped 6 bases from V and 4 bases from J, with 22 bases between. For the CDR3, the DNA is TGTGCCAGCAGCCCGGGACAACTGAAGGGGCTTTACAATGAGCAGTTCTTC. Amino acids: CASSPGQLKGLYNEQFF.

The chain carries TRBV2 and TRBJ1-5; tentatively, D is TRBD1 (6 bases). Looked up from germline, CDR1 is SNHLY and CDR2 is FYNNEI. CDR3 length: 14 residues. Trimming stripped 4 bases from V and 5 bases from J, with 12 bases between. CDR3: CASSGQVLDQPQHF. The CDR3 DNA is TGTGCCAGCAGTGGACAGGTACTCGATCAGCCCCAGCATTTT.

The genes are TRBV11-2 and TRBJ1-6; D not resolved. The V and J ends lost 5 bases and 0 bases respectively, with 14 bases between them. Germline V gene sequence: CDR1 SGHAT, CDR2 FQNNGV. This CDR3 spans 17 amino acids. CDR3 DNA sequence: TGTGCCAGCAGCCCACCTTCGGCGGGCTCCTATAATTCACCCCTCCACTTT. It translates to CASSPPSAGSYNSPLHF. Full variable domain (rest looked up from reference TRBV11-2 and TRBJ1-6): EAGVAQSPRYKIIEKRQSVAFWCNPISGHATLYWYQQILGQGPKLLIQFQNNGVVDDSQLPKDRFSAERLKGVDSTLKIQPAKLEDSAVYLCASSPPSAGSYNSPLHFGNGTRLTVT.

The chain employs TRBV6-6 and TRBJ2-6; maybe TRBD1 (6 bases). V gave up 7 bases and J gave up 0 bases, with 13 bases separating them. Germline V gene data show CDR1 as MNHNY and CDR2 as SVGAGI (reference sequence). The CDR3 length is 16 residues. CDR3 nucleotide sequence: TGTGCCAGCACCAGGACAGAAGTCTCTGGGGCCAACGTCCTGACTTTC. Amino acid sequence: CASTRTEVSGANVLTF.

CDR3 loop: CASRLKRESSYEQYF. The CDR3 region has the DNA TGTGCCAGCAGGTTGAAGCGGGAGAGCTCCTACGAGCAGTACTTC. V usage is TRBV6-5 and J usage is TRBJ2-7, with TRBD2 identical over 8 bases. CDR3 size: 15 residues. Germline CDR1 and CDR2: MNHEY and SVGAGI. V lost 6 bases and J lost 0; bases outside the gene matches: 7.

This clone was seen a handful of times. The chain combines TRBV30 with TRBJ1-1; tentative D call: TRBD1 (5 bases). V lost 8 bases and J lost 1, with 14 bases in between. The CDR3 loop spans 13 amino acids. Germline-derived CDR1 and CDR2 are GTSNPN and SVGIG (reference sequence). The CDR3 is CALRRGGNTEAFF. CDR3 bases: TGTGCCCTAAGGCGGGGGGGGAACACTGAAGCTTTCTTT.

Note on this clone: The same CDR3 is also encoded by other DNA sequences in this sample. This rearrangement joins TRBV5-1 to TRBJ2-3; 7 positions agree with TRBD2. Germline V gene lookup returns CDR1 SGHRS and CDR2 YFSETQ. The CDR3 is made up of 16 amino acids. V lost 0 bases, J lost 0 bases, and 4 bases stayed unmatched. In DNA form, the CDR3 reads TGCGCCAGCAGCTTGGGGCTAGCGGCTAGCACAGATACGCAGTATTTT. The encoded protein is CASSLGLAASTDTQYF.

The chain has TRBV5-4 and TRBJ1-1; D perhaps matches TRBD1 (5 bases). Germline loops: CDR1 SGHNT, CDR2 YYREEE (reference sequence). The CDR3 covers 16 residues. The V end lost 2 bases, the J end lost 1 base, and 15 bases lay between the germline ends. This CDR3 reads CASSFHHLQGNTEAFF. For the CDR3, the DNA is TGTGCCAGCAGCTTCCACCACCTTCAGGGGAACACTGAAGCTTTCTTT.

This clone appeared a few times. V gene TRBV5-1 combines with J gene TRBJ2-2, with D perhaps TRBD2 (6 bases). V was pared by 4 bases and J by 7 bases, with 11 bases between. Looked up from germline, CDR1 is SGHRS and CDR2 is YFSETQ. The CDR3 contains 13 residues. The CDR3 bases are TGCGCCAGCAGCCCGGAGGGATACGGGGAGCTGTTTTTT. Its protein product is CASSPEGYGELFF. The full variable domain, in which reference TRBV5-1 and TRBJ2-2 provide the parts outside the CDR3, is KAGVTQTPRYLIKTRGQQVTLSCSPISGHRSVSWYQQTPGQGLQFLFEYFSETQRNKGNFPGRFSGRQFSNSRSEMNVSTLELGDSALYLCASSPEGYGELFFGEGSRLTVL.

This chain uses TRBV19 with TRBJ1-6; 10 nucleotides line up with TRBD1. Trimming at V came to 7 bases and at J to 7 bases, leaving 7 bases not matched to a gene. This CDR3 has 15 amino acids. CDR1 and CDR2 from the germline V gene are LNHDA and SQIVND (reference sequence). The CDR3 DNA follows: TGTGCCAGTAACGGGGACAGGGGTTGGAATTCACCCCTCCACTTT. It specifies CASNGDRGWNSPLHF. Supplemented by reference TRBV19 and TRBJ1-6, the full variable domain reads DGGITQSPKYLFRKEGQNVTLSCEQNLNHDAMYWYRQDPGQGLRLIYYSQIVNDFQKGDIAEGYSVSREKKESFPLTVTSAQKNPTAFYLCASNGDRGWNSPLHFGNGTRLTVT.

The rearrangement links TRBV4-1 to TRBJ1-1, with D maybe TRBD1 (6 bases). Germline V gives CDR1 MGHRA, CDR2 YSYEKL. Trimming took off 6 bases at V and 11 bases at J, with 22 bases between the two ends. The CDR3 consists of 14 residues. This CDR3 is CASSQPGRGAGAFF. The CDR3 coding sequence is TGCGCCAGCAGTCAGCCAGGGAGGGGGGCAGGGGCTTTCTTT.

This clone has only a few counts. The V call is TRBV20-1, the J call TRBJ2-7; TRBD2 might be the D (6 bases). There are 11 residues in the CDR3. Deletions cut 5 bases from V and 9 bases from J, with 14 bases between. Germline V gives CDR1 DFQATT, CDR2 SNEGSKA (reference sequence). The DNA for the CDR3 is TGCAGTGCTTCGACTAGTCTCCTGCAGTACTTC. Its translation is CSASTSLLQYF.

Comments on this clone: The sample holds other DNA sequences that translate to the same CDR3. The chain recombines TRBV19 with TRBJ2-2; maybe TRBD1 (6 bases). The germline CDR1 and CDR2 sequences are LNHDA and SQIVND (reference sequence). The CDR3 covers 14 residues. The germline V and J ends were trimmed by 5 bases and 3 bases, with 10 bases remaining between them. In DNA form, the CDR3 reads TGTGCCAGTAGTTCGCCAGGGGACACCGGGGAGCTGTTTTTT. Its translation is CASSSPGDTGELFF.